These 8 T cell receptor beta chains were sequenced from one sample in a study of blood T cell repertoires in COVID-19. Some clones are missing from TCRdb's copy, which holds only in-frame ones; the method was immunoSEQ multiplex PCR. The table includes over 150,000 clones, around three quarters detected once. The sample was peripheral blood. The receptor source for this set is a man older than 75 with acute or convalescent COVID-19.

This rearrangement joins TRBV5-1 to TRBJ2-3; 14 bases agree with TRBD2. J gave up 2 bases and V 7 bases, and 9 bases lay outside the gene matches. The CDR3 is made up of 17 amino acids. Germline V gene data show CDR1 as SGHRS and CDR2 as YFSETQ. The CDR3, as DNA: TGCGCCAGCTCCAGGACTAGCGGGGGGCTCCACACAGATACGCAGTATTTT. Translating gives CASSRTSGGLHTDTQYF. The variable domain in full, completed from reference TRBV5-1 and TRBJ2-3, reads KAGVTQTPRYLIKTRGQQVTLSCSPISGHRSVSWYQQTPGQGLQFLFEYFSETQRNKGNFPGRFSGRQFSNSRSEMNVSTLELGDSALYLCASSRTSGGLHTDTQYFGPGTRLTVL.

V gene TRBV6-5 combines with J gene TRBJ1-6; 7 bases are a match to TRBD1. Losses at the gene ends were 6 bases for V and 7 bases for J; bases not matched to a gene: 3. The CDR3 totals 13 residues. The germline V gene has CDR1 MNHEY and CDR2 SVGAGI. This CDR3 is CASRRQGNSPLHF. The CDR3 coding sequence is TGTGCCAGCAGAAGACAGGGCAATTCACCCCTCCACTTT.

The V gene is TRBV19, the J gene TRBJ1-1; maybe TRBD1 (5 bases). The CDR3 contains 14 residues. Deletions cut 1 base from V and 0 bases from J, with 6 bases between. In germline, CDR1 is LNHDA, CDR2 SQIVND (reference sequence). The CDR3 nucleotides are TGTGCCAGTAGTATAGGACAGTTGAACACTGAAGCTTTCTTT. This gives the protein CASSIGQLNTEAFF.

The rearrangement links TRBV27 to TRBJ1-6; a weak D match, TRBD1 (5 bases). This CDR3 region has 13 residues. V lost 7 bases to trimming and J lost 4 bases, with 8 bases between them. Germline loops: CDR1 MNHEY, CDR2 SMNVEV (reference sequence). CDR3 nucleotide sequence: TGTGCCAGCAAAGGGGTGTATAATTCACCCCTCCACTTT. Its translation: CASKGVYNSPLHF.

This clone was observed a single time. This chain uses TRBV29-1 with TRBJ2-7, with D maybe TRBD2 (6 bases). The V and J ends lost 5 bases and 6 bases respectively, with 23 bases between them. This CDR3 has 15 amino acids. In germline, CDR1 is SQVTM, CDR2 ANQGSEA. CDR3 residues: CSVISPGVTVIEQYF. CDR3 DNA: TGCAGCGTTATATCTCCGGGGGTCACCGTAATCGAGCAGTACTTC.

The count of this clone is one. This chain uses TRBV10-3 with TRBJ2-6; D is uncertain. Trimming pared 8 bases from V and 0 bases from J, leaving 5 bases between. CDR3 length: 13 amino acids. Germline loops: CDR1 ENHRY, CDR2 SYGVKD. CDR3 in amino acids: CAILGSGANVLTF. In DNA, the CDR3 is TGTGCCATCCTCGGCTCTGGGGCCAACGTCCTGACTTTC.

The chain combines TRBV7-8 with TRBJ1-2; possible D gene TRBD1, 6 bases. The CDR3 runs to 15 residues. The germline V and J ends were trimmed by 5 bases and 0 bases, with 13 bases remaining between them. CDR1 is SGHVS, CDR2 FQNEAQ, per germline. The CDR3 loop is CASSRTGSSNYGYTF. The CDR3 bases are TGTGCCAGCAGCCGAACAGGGTCCTCTAACTATGGCTACACCTTC. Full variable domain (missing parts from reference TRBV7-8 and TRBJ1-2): GAGVSQSPRYKVAKRGQDVALRCDPISGHVSLFWYQQALGQGPEFLTYFQNEAQLDKSGLPSDRFFAERPEGSVSTLKIQRTQQEDSAVYLCASSRTGSSNYGYTFGSGTRLTVV.

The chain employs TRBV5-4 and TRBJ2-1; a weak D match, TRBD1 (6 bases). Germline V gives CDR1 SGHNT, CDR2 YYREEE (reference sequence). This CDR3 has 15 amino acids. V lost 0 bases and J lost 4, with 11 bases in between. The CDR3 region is CASSLESGAYNEQFF. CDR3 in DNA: TGTGCCAGCAGCTTGGAATCAGGGGCGTACAATGAGCAGTTCTTC.